This T cell receptor (beta chain) stems from a study of PD-1 blockade in classical Hodgkin lymphoma. About the research overall: The nivolumab dose that patients received was 3 mg/kg, given intravenously every 2 weeks. Overall study results and limits: By C4D1 there was a significant rise in CD4+ TCR diversity but not in CD8+ TCR diversity. Complete responders showed a baseline diversity that resembled the diversity of newly diagnosed patients. Prior therapy or disease activity may underlie the repertoire differences, whose causes remain undefined.

As to this clone: Its antigen is undetermined.

With no exception, relapse followed autologous stem cell transplantation in all patients, and brentuximab vedotin exposure varied. Assay used: immunoSEQ multiplex PCR; TCRdb lists only in-frame clones, some missing. The sample has 46,000 or so clones; around 82% are singletons. The TCR originated in a human donor with classical Hodgkin lymphoma. The sample was peripheral blood mononuclear cells (PBMCs), taken before the second cycle of nivolumab.

Written as DNA, the CDR3 is TGTGCCAGTAGTATCGGGGGGCGCAGGAACGAGCAGTACTTC. Protein: CASSIGGRRNEQYF. The chain is built from TRBV19 and TRBJ2-7; D may be TRBD2 (7 bases). The V end lost 3 bases, the J end lost 5 bases, and 14 bases lay between the germline ends. The CDR3 spans 14 residues. Germline CDR1 LNHDA, CDR2 SQIVND (reference sequence).